The entry below gives a single TCR beta chain sequence along with its context. This entry is derived from a study of blood T cell repertoires in COVID-19. Libraries were prepared by immunoSEQ multiplex PCR; TCRdb keeps only in-frame clonotypes and omits some of them. The sample has approximately 94,000 clones; about 80% are singletons. The sequencing sample was made of peripheral blood. The clonotype was recovered from a woman aged 70-85 years with acute or convalescent COVID-19.

Here the CDR3 reads CASGGTLVSGGVYNEQFF. Written as DNA, the CDR3 is TGTGCTAGTGGTGGAACCCTAGTTAGCGGGGGGGTCTACAATGAGCAGTTCTTC. The rearrangement links TRBV12-5 to TRBJ2-1; 11 bases align to TRBD2. The length of the CDR3 is 18 residues. Per the germline V gene, CDR1 is LGHNT and CDR2 is FRNRAP. Trimming cost V 5 bases and J 3 bases; bases outside gene matches: 12.